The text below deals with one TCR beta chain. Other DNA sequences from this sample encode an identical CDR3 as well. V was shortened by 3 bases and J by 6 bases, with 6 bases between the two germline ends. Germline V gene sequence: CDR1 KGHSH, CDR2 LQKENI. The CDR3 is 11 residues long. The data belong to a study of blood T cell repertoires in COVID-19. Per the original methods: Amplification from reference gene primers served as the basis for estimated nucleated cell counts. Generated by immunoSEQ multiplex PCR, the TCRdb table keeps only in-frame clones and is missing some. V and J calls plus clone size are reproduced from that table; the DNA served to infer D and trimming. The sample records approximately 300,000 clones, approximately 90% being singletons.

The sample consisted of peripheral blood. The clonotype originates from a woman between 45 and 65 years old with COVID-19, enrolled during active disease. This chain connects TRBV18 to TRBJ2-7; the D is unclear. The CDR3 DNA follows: TGTGCCAGCTCACCGGGCTCCGAGCAGTACTTC. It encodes CASSPGSEQYF.